This T cell receptor (beta chain) was identified during a study of CXCR3-negative and CXCR3-positive naive CD8 T cells. Notes on the study in general: Comparison of naive CXCR3-negative and CXCR3-positive cells revealed similar TRBV-TRBJ usage, while memory cells differed. Hydrophobicity was higher for TRB CDR3s found in CXCR3-positive naive cells than in CXCR3-negative naive cells.

Per germline, CDR1 SEHNR and CDR2 FQNEAQ (reference sequence). The CDR3 length is 16 residues. On this clonotype: Its antigen remains unidentified.

CD8+ T cell subsets were each sorted in triplicate, a few hundred thousand cells apiece. The study made its TRB cDNA libraries by 5' RACE, adding UMI labels. TCRdb re-called the 5' RACE reads and gives one entry per CDR3 protein, without DNA. This table lists around 150,000 distinct CDR3 sequences. The origin of this receptor is a human donor in good health. Some clones in this sample may be carry-over from other donors' samples. The chain is built from TRBV7-9 and TRBJ1-6; TCRdb indicates TRBD1, and absent DNA this call remains unverified. The specimen sequenced was naive CXCR3+ CD8+ T cells from blood. Described subset: CD45RO-CCR7+CD27+CD95- naive CD8+ T cells expressing CXCR3 (TNR3+). CDR3: CASSLDQGGHIQPLHF.